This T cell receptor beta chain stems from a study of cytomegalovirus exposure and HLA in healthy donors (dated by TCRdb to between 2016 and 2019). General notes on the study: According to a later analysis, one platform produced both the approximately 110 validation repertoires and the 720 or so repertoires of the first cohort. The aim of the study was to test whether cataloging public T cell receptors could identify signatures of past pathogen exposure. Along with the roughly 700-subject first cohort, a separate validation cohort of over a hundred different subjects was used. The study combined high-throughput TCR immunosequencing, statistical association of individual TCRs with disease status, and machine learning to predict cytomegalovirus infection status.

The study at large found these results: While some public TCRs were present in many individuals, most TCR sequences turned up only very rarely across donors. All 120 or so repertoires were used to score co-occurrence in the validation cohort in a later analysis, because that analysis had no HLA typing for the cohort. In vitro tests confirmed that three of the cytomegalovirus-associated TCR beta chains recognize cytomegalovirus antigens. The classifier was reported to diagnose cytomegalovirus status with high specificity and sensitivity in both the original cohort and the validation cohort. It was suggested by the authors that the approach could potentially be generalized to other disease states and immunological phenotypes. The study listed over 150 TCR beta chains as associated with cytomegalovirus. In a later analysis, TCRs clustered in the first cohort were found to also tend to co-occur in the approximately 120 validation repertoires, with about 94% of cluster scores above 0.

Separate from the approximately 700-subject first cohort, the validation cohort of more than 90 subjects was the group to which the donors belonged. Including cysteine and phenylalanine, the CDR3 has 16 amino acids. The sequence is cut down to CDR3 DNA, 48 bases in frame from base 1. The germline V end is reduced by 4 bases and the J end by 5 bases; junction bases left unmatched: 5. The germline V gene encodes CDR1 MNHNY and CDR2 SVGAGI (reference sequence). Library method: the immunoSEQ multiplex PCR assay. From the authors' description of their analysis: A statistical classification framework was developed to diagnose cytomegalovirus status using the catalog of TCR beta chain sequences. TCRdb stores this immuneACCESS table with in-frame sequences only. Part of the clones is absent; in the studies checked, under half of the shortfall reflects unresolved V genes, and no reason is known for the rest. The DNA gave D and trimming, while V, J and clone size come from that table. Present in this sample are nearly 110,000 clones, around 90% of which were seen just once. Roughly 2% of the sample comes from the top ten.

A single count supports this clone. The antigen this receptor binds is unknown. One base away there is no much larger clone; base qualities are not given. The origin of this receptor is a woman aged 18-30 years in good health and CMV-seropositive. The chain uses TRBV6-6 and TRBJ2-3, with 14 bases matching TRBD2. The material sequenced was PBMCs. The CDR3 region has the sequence CASSSRGLAGEDTQYF. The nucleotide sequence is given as TGTGCCAGCAGTTCCCGGGGACTAGCGGGGGAAGATACGCAGTATTTT.